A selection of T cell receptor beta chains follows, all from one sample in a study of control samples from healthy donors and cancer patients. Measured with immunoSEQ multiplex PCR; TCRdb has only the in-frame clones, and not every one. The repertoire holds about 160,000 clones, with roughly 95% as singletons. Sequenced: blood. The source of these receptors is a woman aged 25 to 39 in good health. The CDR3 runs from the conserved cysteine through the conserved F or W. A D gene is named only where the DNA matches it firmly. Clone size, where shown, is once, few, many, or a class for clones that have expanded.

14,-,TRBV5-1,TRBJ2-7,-,CASSLGTGVNEQYF,TGCGCCAGCAGCTTGGGTACTGGCGTCAACGAGCAGTACTTC
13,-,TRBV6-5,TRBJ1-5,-,CACGGLLNQPQHF,TGTGCCTGTGGGGGACTCCTCAATCAGCCCCAGCATTTT
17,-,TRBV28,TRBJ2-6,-,CASSLRGPNSGANVLTF,TGTGCCAGCAGTTTAAGGGGTCCCAACTCTGGGGCCAACGTCCTGACTTTC
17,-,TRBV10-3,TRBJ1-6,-,CAISGANTFSYNSPLHF,TGTGCCATCAGTGGTGCGAATACCTTCTCCTATAATTCACCCCTCCACTTT
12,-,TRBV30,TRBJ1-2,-,CAWSRQVDGYTF,TGTGCCTGGAGTAGACAGGTTGATGGCTACACCTTC
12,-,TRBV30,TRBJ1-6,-,CAWNSNNSPLHF,TGTGCCTGGAACAGCAATAATTCACCCCTCCACTTT
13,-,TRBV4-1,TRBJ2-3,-,CASSPRGTDTQYF,TGCGCCAGCAGCCCCCGCGGGACAGATACGCAGTATTTT
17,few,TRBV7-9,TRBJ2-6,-,CASSQSAGGAGANVLTF,TGTGCCAGCAGTCAAAGTGCCGGGGGAGCGGGGGCCAACGTCCTGACTTTC
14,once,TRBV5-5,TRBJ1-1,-,CASSLAGGNTEAFF,TGTGCCAGCAGCTTGGCTGGCGGGAACACTGAAGCTTTCTTT
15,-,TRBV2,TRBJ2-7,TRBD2,CATQQEGLAGLEQYF,TGTGCCACCCAACAAGAGGGACTAGCGGGACTTGAGCAGTACTTC
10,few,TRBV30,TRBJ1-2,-,CAWSNYGYTF,TGTGCCTGGAGTAACTATGGCTACACCTTC
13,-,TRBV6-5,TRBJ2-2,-,CASRVMGTGELFF,TGTGCCAGCAGAGTTATGGGGACCGGGGAGCTGTTTTTT
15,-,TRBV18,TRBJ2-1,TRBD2,CASSQLAGAHNEQFF,TGTGCCAGCTCCCAACTAGCGGGGGCCCACAATGAGCAGTTCTTC
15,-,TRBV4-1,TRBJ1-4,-,CASSLLRGAGEKLFF,TGCGCCAGCAGCCTACTACGGGGGGCAGGTGAAAAACTGTTTTTT
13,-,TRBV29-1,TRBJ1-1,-,CSVEEGRSTEAFF,TGCAGCGTTGAGGAGGGGCGAAGTACTGAAGCTTTCTTT
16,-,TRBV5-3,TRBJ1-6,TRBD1,CARNKTGGSGNSPLHF,TGTGCCAGAAACAAAACAGGGGGCTCAGGGAATTCACCCCTCCACTTT
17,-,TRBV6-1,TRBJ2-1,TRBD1,CASSERWDSLTYNEQFF,TGTGCCAGCAGTGAGCGCTGGGACAGCCTGACCTACAATGAGCAGTTCTTC
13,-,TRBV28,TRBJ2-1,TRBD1,CASSISTTGRPFF,TGTGCCAGCAGTATCTCCACGACAGGGAGACCGTTCTTC
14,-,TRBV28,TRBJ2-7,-,CASRGSGRLYEQYF,TGTGCCAGCAGGGGATCCGGGCGGTTGTACGAGCAGTACTTC
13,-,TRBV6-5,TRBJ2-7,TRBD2,CASTRGGLDEQYF,TGTGCCAGCACTCGGGGGGGCCTAGATGAGCAGTACTTC
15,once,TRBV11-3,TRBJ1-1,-,CASSLRGSGDTEAFF,TGTGCCAGCAGCCTAAGGGGTTCAGGGGACACTGAAGCTTTCTTT
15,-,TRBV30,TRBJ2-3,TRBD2,CAWSQGLAGSDTQYF,TGTGCCTGGAGTCAAGGACTAGCGGGTTCAGATACGCAGTATTTT
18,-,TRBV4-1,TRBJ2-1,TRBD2,CASSQPREWREPIRMQFF,TGCGCCAGCAGCCAACCGAGGGAGTGGCGGGAGCCCATTAGAATGCAGTTCTTC
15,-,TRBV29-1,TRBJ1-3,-,CSVEEGQGSGNTIYF,TGCAGCGTTGAAGAGGGCCAGGGCTCTGGAAACACCATATATTTT
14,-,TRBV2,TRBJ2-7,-,CASSASRPPAEQYF,TGTGCCAGCAGCGCAAGCAGGCCCCCAGCCGAGCAGTACTTC
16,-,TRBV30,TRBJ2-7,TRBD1,CAWEKGQGILRIEQYF,TGTGCCTGGGAGAAGGGACAGGGTATCCTGAGGATAGAGCAGTACTTC
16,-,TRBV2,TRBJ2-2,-,CASTRSGLTNTGELFF,TGTGCCAGCACTCGATCAGGGTTGACGAACACCGGGGAGCTGTTTTTT
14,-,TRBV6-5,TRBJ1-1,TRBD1,CASEDREFNTEAFF,TGTGCCAGCGAAGACAGGGAATTTAACACTGAAGCTTTCTTT
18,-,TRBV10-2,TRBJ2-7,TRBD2,CASSESGLAGADSHEQYF,TGCGCCAGCAGTGAGTCGGGACTAGCGGGAGCAGATTCCCACGAGCAGTACTTC
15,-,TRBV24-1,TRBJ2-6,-,CATSDARSGANVLTF,TGTGCCACCAGTGATGCCCGTTCTGGGGCCAACGTCCTGACTTTC
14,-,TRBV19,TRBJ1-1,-,CASNRARGNTEAFF,TGTGCCAGTAATAGGGCTCGGGGGAACACTGAAGCTTTCTTT
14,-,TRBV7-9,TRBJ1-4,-,CASSLSGDNEKLFF,TGTGCCAGCAGCTTAAGTGGAGATAATGAAAAACTGTTTTTT
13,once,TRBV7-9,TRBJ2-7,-,CASSLDLTYEQYF,TGTGCCAGCAGCTTAGACCTAACCTACGAGCAGTACTTC
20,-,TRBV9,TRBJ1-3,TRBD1,CASSGRGSGTGFYSGNTIYF,TGTGCCAGCAGCGGACGCGGATCGGGGACAGGGTTTTATTCTGGAAACACCATATATTTT
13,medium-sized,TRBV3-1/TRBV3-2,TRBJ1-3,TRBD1,CASSRGQGNTIYF,TGTGCCAGCAGCCGGGGACAGGGAAACACCATATATTTT
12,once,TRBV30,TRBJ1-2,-,CAWSLSGTRGTF,TGTGCCTGGAGTCTATCCGGGACCAGAGGAACCTTC
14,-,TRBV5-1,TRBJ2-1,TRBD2,CASSLAGGTNEQFF,TGCGCCAGCAGCTTAGCGGGGGGGACCAATGAGCAGTTCTTC
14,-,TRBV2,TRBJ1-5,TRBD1,CASKGQGPAQPQHF,TGTGCCAGCAAGGGACAGGGGCCCGCACAGCCCCAGCATTTT
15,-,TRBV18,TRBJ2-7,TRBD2,CASSPWRSGSGEQYF,TGTGCCAGCTCACCCTGGAGAAGCGGGAGTGGTGAGCAGTACTTC
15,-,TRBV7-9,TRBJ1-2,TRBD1,CASSLVPGQGNGYTF,TGTGCCAGCAGCTTAGTGCCGGGACAGGGGAATGGCTACACCTTC
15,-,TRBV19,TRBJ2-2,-,CASSIVVRVTGELFF,TGTGCCAGTAGTATAGTAGTCCGGGTAACCGGGGAGCTGTTTTTT
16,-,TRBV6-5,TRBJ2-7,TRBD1,CASSYAADRGAYEQYF,TGTGCCAGCAGTTACGCCGCGGACAGGGGCGCCTACGAGCAGTACTTC
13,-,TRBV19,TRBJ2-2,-,CASSIGWAGELFF,TGTGCCAGTAGTATAGGGTGGGCCGGGGAGCTGTTTTTT
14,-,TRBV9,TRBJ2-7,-,CASSVDGTTYEQYF,TGTGCCAGCAGCGTAGACGGGACCACCTACGAGCAGTACTTC
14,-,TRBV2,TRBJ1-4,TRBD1,CASSAGQGLEKLFF,TGTGCCAGCAGTGCGGGACAGGGGTTAGAAAAACTGTTTTTT
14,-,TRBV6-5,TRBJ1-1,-,CASRRDLGLAEAFF,TGTGCCAGCAGACGAGACTTGGGGCTTGCTGAAGCTTTCTTT
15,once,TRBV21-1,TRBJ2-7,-,CASSKKSGRDYEQYF,TGTGCCAGCAGCAAAAAGTCAGGGAGGGATTACGAGCAGTACTTC
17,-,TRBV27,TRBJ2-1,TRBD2,CASSFISGGASEYEQFF,TGTGCCAGCAGTTTTATCAGCGGGGGGGCCAGCGAATATGAGCAGTTCTTC
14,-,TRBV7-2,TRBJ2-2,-,CASSETANTGELFF,TGTGCCAGCAGCGAGACAGCGAACACCGGGGAGCTGTTTTTT
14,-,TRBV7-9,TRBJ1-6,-,CASSLGDHNSPLHF,TGTGCCAGCAGCTTAGGGGACCATAATTCACCCCTCCACTTT
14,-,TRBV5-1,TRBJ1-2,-,CASSWRGANYGYTF,TGCGCCAGCAGCTGGAGAGGGGCCAACTATGGCTACACCTTC
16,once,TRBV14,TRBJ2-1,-,CASSQETGLQYNEQFF,TGTGCCAGCAGCCAAGAGACAGGACTACAGTACAATGAGCAGTTCTTC
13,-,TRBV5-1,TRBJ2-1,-,CASSTRVNNEQFF,TGCGCCAGCAGCACGCGGGTCAACAATGAGCAGTTCTTC
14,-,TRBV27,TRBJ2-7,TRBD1,CASRRTGKSYEQYF,TGTGCCAGCAGACGGACAGGTAAAAGCTACGAGCAGTACTTC
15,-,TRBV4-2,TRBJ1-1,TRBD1,CASSQLTGANTEAFF,TGTGCCAGCAGCCAACTGACAGGGGCGAACACTGAAGCTTTCTTT
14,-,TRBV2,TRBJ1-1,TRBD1,CASSESRGRTEAFF,TGTGCCAGCAGTGAGAGCAGGGGGCGAACTGAAGCTTTCTTT
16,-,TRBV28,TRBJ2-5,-,CASSQPGTPDQETQYF,TGTGCCAGCAGTCAACCCGGGACTCCCGACCAAGAGACCCAGTACTTC
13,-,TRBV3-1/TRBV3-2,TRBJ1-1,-,CASSHPPGTEAFF,TGTGCCAGCAGCCATCCTCCGGGCACTGAAGCTTTCTTT
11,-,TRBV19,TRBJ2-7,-,CASTLGAEQYF,TGTGCCAGTACCCTGGGGGCCGAGCAGTACTTC